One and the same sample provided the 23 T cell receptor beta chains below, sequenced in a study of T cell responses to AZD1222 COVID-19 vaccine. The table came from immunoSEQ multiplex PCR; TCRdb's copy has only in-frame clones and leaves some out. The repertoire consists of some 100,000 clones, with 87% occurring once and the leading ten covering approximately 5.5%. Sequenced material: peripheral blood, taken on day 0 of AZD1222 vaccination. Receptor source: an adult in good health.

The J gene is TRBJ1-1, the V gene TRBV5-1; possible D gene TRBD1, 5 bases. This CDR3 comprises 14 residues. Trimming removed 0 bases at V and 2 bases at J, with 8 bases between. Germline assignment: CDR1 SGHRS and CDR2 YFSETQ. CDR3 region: CASSLERGNTEAFF. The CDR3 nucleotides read TGCGCCAGCAGCTTGGAAAGGGGCAACACTGAAGCTTTCTTT. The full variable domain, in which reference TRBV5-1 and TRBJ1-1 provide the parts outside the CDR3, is KAGVTQTPRYLIKTRGQQVTLSCSPISGHRSVSWYQQTPGQGLQFLFEYFSETQRNKGNFPGRFSGRQFSNSRSEMNVSTLELGDSALYLCASSLERGNTEAFFGQGTRLTVV.

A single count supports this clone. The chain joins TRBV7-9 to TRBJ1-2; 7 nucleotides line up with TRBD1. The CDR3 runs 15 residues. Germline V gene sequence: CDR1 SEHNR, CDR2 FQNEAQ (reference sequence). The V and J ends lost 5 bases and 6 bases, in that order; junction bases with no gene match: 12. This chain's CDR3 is CASSPTPARGNGYTF. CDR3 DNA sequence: TGTGCCAGCAGCCCGACCCCCGCCAGGGGGAATGGCTACACCTTC.

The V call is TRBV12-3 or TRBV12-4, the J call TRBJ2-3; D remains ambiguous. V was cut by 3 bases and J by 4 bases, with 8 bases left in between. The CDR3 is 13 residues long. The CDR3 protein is CASSFQVSDTQYF. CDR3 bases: TGTGCCAGCAGTTTCCAGGTCTCAGATACGCAGTATTTT.

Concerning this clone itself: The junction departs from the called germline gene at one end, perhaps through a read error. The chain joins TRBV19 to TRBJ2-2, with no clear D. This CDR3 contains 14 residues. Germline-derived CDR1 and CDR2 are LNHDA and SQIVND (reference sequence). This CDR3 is CASSSIPSTGELFF. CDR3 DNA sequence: TGTGCCAGCAGTAGTATCCCGAGTACCGGGGAGCTGTTTTTT.

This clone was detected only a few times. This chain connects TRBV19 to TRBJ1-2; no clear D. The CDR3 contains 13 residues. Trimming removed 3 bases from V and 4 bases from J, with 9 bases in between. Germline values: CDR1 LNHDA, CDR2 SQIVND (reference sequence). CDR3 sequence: CASSIGQVYGYTF. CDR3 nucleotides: TGTGCCAGTAGTATTGGGCAGGTCTATGGCTACACCTTC.

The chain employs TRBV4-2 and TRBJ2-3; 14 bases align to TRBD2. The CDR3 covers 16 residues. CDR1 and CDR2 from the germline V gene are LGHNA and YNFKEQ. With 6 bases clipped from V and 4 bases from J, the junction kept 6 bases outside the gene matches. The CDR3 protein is CASRKTSGGASDTQYF. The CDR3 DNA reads TGTGCCAGCAGAAAGACTAGCGGGGGGGCGTCAGATACGCAGTATTTT.

The CDR3 DNA reads TGTGCCAGCAGCCCCTTTGGAGTGGGCACCGGGGAGCTGTTTTTT. Translated, it gives CASSPFGVGTGELFF. The chain links TRBV7-9 to TRBJ2-2; D not certain. This CDR3 has 15 residues. V was shortened by 5 bases and J by 4 bases, with 14 bases between the two germline ends. Germline V CDR1 and CDR2: SEHNR, FQNEAQ (reference sequence).

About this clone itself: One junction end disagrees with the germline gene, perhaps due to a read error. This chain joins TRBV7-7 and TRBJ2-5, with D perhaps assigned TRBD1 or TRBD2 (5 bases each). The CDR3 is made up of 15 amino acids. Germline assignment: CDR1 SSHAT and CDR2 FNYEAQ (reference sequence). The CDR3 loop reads CASSPRGGVQETQYF. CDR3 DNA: TGTGCTAGCAGCCCGAGGGGCGGTGTACAAGAGACCCAGTACTTC.

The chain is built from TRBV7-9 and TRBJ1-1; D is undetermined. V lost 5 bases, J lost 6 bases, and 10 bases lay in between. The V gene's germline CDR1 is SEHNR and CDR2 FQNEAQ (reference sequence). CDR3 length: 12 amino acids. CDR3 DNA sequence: TGTGCCAGCAGCATATCCGGTTCTGAAGCTTTCTTT. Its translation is CASSISGSEAFF.

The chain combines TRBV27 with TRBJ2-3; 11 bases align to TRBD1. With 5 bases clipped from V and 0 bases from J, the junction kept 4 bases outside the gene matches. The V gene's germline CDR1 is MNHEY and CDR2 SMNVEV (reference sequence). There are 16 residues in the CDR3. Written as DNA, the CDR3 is TGTGCCAGCAGTCCCTGGGACAGGGGGAGCACAGATACGCAGTATTTT. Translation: CASSPWDRGSTDTQYF.

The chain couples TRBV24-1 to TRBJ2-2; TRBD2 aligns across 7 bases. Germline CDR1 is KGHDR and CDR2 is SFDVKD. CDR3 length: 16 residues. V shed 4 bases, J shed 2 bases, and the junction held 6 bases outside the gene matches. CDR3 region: CATSDSRGGNTGELFF. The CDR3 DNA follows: TGTGCCACCAGTGACTCCCGCGGGGGTAACACCGGGGAGCTGTTTTTT.

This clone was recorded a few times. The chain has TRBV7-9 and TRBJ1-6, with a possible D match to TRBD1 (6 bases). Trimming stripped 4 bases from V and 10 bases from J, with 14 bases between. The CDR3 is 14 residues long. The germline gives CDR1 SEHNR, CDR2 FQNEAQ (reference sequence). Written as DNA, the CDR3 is TGTGCCAGCAGCTCTAACAGGGAAGACTCACCCCTCCACTTT. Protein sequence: CASSSNREDSPLHF.

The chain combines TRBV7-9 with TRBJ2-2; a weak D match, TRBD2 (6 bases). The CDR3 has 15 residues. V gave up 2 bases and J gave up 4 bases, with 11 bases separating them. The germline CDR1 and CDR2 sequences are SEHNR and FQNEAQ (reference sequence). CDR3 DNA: TGTGCCAGCAGCTTACTGGAGGGAAGCACCGGGGAGCTGTTTTTT. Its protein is CASSLLEGSTGELFF.

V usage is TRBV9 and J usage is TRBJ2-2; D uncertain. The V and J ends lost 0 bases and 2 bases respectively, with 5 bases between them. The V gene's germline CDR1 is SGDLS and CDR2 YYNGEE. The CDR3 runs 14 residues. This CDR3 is CASSVGGNTGELFF. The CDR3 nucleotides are TGTGCCAGCAGCGTAGGTGGCAACACCGGGGAGCTGTTTTTT.

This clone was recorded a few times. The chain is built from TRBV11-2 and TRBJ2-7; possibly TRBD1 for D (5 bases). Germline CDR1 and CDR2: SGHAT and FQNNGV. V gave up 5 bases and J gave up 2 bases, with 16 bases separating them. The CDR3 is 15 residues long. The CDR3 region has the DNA TGTGCCAGCAGCCGACTGACAGAAAACCCCTACGAGCAGTACTTC. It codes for CASSRLTENPYEQYF.

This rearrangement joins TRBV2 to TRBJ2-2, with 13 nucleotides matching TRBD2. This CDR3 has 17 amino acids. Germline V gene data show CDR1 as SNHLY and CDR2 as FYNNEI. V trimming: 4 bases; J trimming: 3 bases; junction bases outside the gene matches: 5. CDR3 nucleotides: TGTGCCAGCAGTGCGGGACTAGCGGGGATGTACACCGGGGAGCTGTTTTTT. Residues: CASSAGLAGMYTGELFF. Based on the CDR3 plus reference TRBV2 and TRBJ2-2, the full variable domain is EPEVTQTPSHQVTQMGQEVILRCVPISNHLYFYWYRQILGQKVEFLVSFYNNEISEKSEIFDDQFSVERPDGSNFTLKIRSTKLEDSAMYFCASSAGLAGMYTGELFFGEGSRLTVL.

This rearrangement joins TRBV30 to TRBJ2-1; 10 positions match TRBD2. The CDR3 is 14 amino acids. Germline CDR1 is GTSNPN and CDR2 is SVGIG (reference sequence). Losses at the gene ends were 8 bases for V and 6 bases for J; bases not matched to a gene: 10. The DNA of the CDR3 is TGTGCCCGAACCCAGCGGGGGGGCCTCAATGAGCAGTTCTTC. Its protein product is CARTQRGGLNEQFF. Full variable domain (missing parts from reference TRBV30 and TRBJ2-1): SQTIHQWPATLVQPVGSPLSLECTVEGTSNPNLYWYRQAAGRGLQLLFYSVGIGQISSEVPQNLSASRPQDRQFILSSKKLLLSDSGFYLCARTQRGGLNEQFFGPGTRLTVL.

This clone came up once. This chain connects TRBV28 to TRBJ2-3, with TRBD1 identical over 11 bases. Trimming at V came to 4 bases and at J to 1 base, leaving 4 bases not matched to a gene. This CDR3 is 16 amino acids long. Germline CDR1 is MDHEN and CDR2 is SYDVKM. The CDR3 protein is CASSSGTGGGTDTQYF. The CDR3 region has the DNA TGTGCCAGCAGTTCGGGGACAGGGGGTGGCACAGATACGCAGTATTTT.

This CDR3 is CASSRGQGVLESEAFF. CDR3 coding DNA: TGTGCCAGCAGCCGGGGACAGGGGGTTTTGGAGTCTGAAGCTTTCTTT. V usage is TRBV3-1 (or the pseudogene TRBV3-2) and J usage is TRBJ1-1, with 11 bases fitting TRBD1. After removal of 4 bases from V and 6 bases from J, the junction contained 10 bases not matched to a gene. The CDR3 contains 16 residues. Germline V gene sequence: CDR1 LGHDT, CDR2 YNNKEL (reference sequence).

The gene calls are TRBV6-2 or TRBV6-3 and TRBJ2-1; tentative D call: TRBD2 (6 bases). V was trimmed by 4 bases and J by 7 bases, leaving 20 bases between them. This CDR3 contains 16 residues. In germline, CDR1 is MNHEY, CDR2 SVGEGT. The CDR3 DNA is TGTGCCAGCAGTTCCCGCAGGGAGGCCCAACGTAATGAGCAGTTCTTC. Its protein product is CASSSRREAQRNEQFF.

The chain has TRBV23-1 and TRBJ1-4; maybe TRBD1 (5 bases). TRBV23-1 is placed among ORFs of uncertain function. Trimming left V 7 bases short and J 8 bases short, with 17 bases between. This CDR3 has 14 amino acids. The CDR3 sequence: CASKNGSRQEKLFF. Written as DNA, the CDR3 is TGCGCCAGCAAAAACGGGAGTCGACAGGAAAAACTGTTTTTT.

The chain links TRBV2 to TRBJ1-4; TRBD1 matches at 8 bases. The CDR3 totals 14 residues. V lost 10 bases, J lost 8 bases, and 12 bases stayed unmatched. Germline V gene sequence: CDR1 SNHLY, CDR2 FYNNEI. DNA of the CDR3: TGTGCCACCCATCGGGACAGGTCAGGCGAAAAACTGTTTTTT. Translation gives CATHRDRSGEKLFF.

CDR3 residues: CASSTSPGRWNEKLFF. CDR3 coding DNA: TGTGCCAGTAGTACCTCCCCTGGCAGGTGGAACGAAAAACTGTTTTTT. This chain connects TRBV19 to TRBJ1-4, with D unresolved. The CDR3 has 16 amino acids. V gave up 4 bases and J gave up 8 bases, with 20 bases separating them. Germline lookup yields CDR1 LNHDA and CDR2 SQIVND (reference sequence).